The entry below describes one TCR beta chain. The CDR3 length is 16 residues. The V segment lost 0 bases and the J segment 13 bases; nucleotides outside the gene matches: 8. Germline values: CDR1 SGHTA, CDR2 FQGTGA. Those who donated were healthy HIV-negative adults, with no recent acute infections or vaccinations reported. Each sample came from a Caucasian adult donor living in Nashville, Tennessee. The data are from a study of shared clonotypes between healthy human individuals. TCRdb's table, derived via immunoSEQ multiplex PCR, lists solely in-frame clones and lacks some. The sample shows 450,000 to 500,000 clones, roughly 80% of them seen only once.

This chain joins TRBV7-3 and TRBJ2-1; 14 bases map to TRBD2. Sample: PBMCs. The sequence derives from a woman in her 40s in good health. Some clones in this sample may be carry-over from other donors' samples. The CDR3 DNA is TGTGCCAGCAGCTTAACGTCGGGGACTAGCGGGGGTACTCAGTTCTTC. Translated: CASSLTSGTSGGTQFF.